The 30 T cell receptor beta chains presented below share a single source sample, sequenced in a study of T cell changes during pregnancy in multiple sclerosis (dated by TCRdb to the late 2010s). Receptor amplification or capture employed the immunoSEQ multiplex PCR assay. TCRdb obtained this table from immuneACCESS and retained in-frame rearrangements with V and J assigned. These tables miss some clones; where compared with another copy, unresolved V genes account for less than half of the shortfall, and the remainder is unexplained. The sample table shows about 77,000 clones, and 70% to 90% are seen once. 1.9% of the sample is held by the ten biggest clonotypes. Sequenced here: peripheral blood, sampled before pregnancy. The origin of the receptors is a female donor with multiple sclerosis, enrolled in a pregnancy study.

This chain links TRBV7-3 with TRBJ2-3, with TRBD1 matching over 9 bases. Trimming cost V 5 bases and J 4 bases; bases outside gene matches: 4. The CDR3 runs 14 residues. The germline CDR1 and CDR2 sequences are SGHTA and FQGTGA. The CDR3 sequence: CASSRRQGADTQYF. For the CDR3, the DNA is TGTGCCAGCAGCCGACGACAGGGGGCAGATACGCAGTATTTT.

DNA for the CDR3: TGCGCCAGCAGTGAGTCGGCTAGGAGCGGGTCCTCCTACAATGAGCAGTTCTTC. Translation gives CASSESARSGSSYNEQFF. The rearrangement joins TRBV10-1 to TRBJ2-1; D possibly corresponds to TRBD2 (6 bases). Trimming left V 0 bases short and J 0 bases short, with 15 bases between. The CDR3 runs 18 residues. Germline values: CDR1 WNHNN, CDR2 SYGVQD (reference sequence).

The chain combines TRBV5-1 with TRBJ2-5, with D possibly matching TRBD2 (5 bases). This CDR3 spans 14 amino acids. V shed 5 bases and J shed 3 bases, with 14 bases lying between them. The germline V gene encodes CDR1 SGHRS and CDR2 YFSETQ. Here the CDR3 reads CASSPIGVEETQYF. The CDR3 DNA sequence: TGCGCCAGCAGTCCCATCGGGGTAGAAGAGACCCAGTACTTC.

V usage is TRBV7-9 and J usage is TRBJ1-2; 8 bases fit TRBD1. The CDR3 length is 15 residues. CDR1 SEHNR and CDR2 FQNEAQ come from the germline V gene (reference sequence). Losses at the gene ends were 2 bases for V and 6 bases for J; bases not matched to a gene: 8. CDR3 DNA sequence: TGTGCCAGCAGCTTAATCCGGACAGGGAGGGATGGCTACACCTTC. It specifies CASSLIRTGRDGYTF.

The rearrangement joins TRBV25-1 to TRBJ1-2; unclear D gene. This CDR3 region has 16 residues. Germline CDR1 and CDR2: MGHDK and SYGVNS. Trimming cost V 1 base and J 0 bases, with 12 bases left between them. In DNA form, the CDR3 reads TGTGCCAGCAGTGAATCTCTCGACGGGGCTAACTATGGCTACACCTTC. Residues: CASSESLDGANYGYTF.

Points on this clone: The junction departs from the called germline gene at one end, perhaps through a read error. This chain uses TRBV7-7 with TRBJ2-2; 9 bases map to TRBD2. The V gene's germline CDR1 is SSHAT and CDR2 FNYEAQ (reference sequence). The CDR3 is made up of 18 amino acids. CDR3 sequence (DNA): TGTGCTAGCAGCTTGGGCGGGGGGGCGAGCGCGAACACCGGGGAGCTGTTTTTT. This sequence encodes CASSLGGGASANTGELFF.

The rearrangement uses TRBV9 and TRBJ2-2; tentatively, D is TRBD2 (5 bases). The CDR3 covers 16 residues. Germline V gene data show CDR1 as SGDLS and CDR2 as YYNGEE. V gave up 5 bases and J gave up 0 bases, with 14 bases separating them. For the CDR3, the DNA is TGTGCCAGCAGGGACTTCAGAAACGCGAACACCGGGGAGCTGTTTTTT. Its translation: CASRDFRNANTGELFF.

The V and J genes are TRBV7-2 and TRBJ2-1; tentative D call: TRBD1 (6 bases). This CDR3 has 13 residues. In germline, CDR1 is SGHTA, CDR2 FQGNSA. V shed 4 bases and J shed 6 bases, with 10 bases lying between them. Here the CDR3 DNA reads TGTGCCAGCAGCTCTTTGGACAGCAATGAGCAGTTCTTC. Residues: CASSSLDSNEQFF.

The V gene is TRBV7-3, the J gene TRBJ2-7, with a tentative D call TRBD2 (5 bases). Per germline, CDR1 SGHTA and CDR2 FQGTGA. This CDR3 has 13 residues. V lost 2 bases and J lost 10, with 15 bases in between. In DNA, the CDR3 is TGTGCCAGCAGCTTAGAGCCAGAGTCGGGACAGTACTTC. Amino acids: CASSLEPESGQYF.

The J gene is TRBJ1-2, the V gene TRBV18; D not certain. The germline V gene encodes CDR1 KGHSH and CDR2 LQKENI. With 3 bases removed from V and 6 bases from J, the gap between germline ends came to 17 bases. This CDR3 is 15 amino acids long. Here the CDR3 DNA reads TGTGCCAGCTCACCGGCACTCGGGGTTACGGATGGCTACACCTTC. It yields the protein CASSPALGVTDGYTF.

CDR3 bases: TGTGCCAGCAGCGTAGTAACTGTATCCGATACGCAGTATTTT. Encoded protein: CASSVVTVSDTQYF. The rearrangement links TRBV9 to TRBJ2-3; D is ambiguous. With 0 bases removed from V and 6 bases from J, the gap between germline ends came to 11 bases. Germline V gene data show CDR1 as SGDLS and CDR2 as YYNGEE. This CDR3 comprises 14 residues.

The chain carries TRBV5-1 and TRBJ1-1; 9 bases are a match to TRBD1. The CDR3 sequence is 14 residues long. Losses at the gene ends were 4 bases for V and 4 bases for J; bases not matched to a gene: 5. Germline CDR1 SGHRS, CDR2 YFSETQ. Here the CDR3 DNA reads TGCGCCAGCAGCCCAACGACAGGGGGCACTGAAGCTTTCTTT. Translating gives CASSPTTGGTEAFF.

The rearrangement uses TRBV19 and TRBJ2-2; D uncertain. Germline V lookup: CDR1 LNHDA, CDR2 SQIVND (reference sequence). V was clipped by 1 base and J by 6 bases, with 6 bases between them. This CDR3 is built from 13 residues. The CDR3 DNA sequence: TGTGCCAGTAGTATAGGTGAGGCCGGGGAGCTGTTTTTT. Translated, it gives CASSIGEAGELFF.

V and J are TRBV5-1 and TRBJ2-2, with 7 bases aligning to TRBD2. CDR1 is SGHRS and CDR2 is YFSETQ in the germline V gene. This CDR3 is built from 15 residues. J gave up 3 bases and V 5 bases, and 7 bases lay outside the gene matches. The CDR3 protein is CASRPRGVYTGELFF. CDR3 sequence (DNA): TGCGCCAGCAGACCCCGGGGGGTCTACACCGGGGAGCTGTTTTTT.

V and J are TRBV15 and TRBJ1-2, with 7 bases lining up with TRBD1. Trimming removed 1 base from V and 3 bases from J; junction bases left unmatched: 5. This CDR3 comprises 15 residues. Germline loops: CDR1 LNHNV, CDR2 YYDKDF (reference sequence). The CDR3: CATSRGPGTDYGYTF. CDR3 bases: TGTGCCACCAGCAGAGGGCCGGGGACAGACTATGGCTACACCTTC.

V and J are TRBV19 and TRBJ1-2; TRBD1 matches at 10 bases. The J segment lost 1 base and the V segment lost 3 bases, leaving 11 bases of the junction unmatched. There are 18 residues in the CDR3. Germline V gives CDR1 LNHDA, CDR2 SQIVND (reference sequence). The CDR3 here is CASSIVGRTGGDNYGYTF. The CDR3 DNA is TGTGCCAGTAGTATTGTTGGGAGGACAGGGGGAGATAACTATGGCTACACCTTC. The full variable domain, rest sourced from reference TRBV19 and TRBJ1-2, is DGGITQSPKYLFRKEGQNVTLSCEQNLNHDAMYWYRQDPGQGLRLIYYSQIVNDFQKGDIAEGYSVSREKKESFPLTVTSAQKNPTAFYLCASSIVGRTGGDNYGYTFGSGTRLTVV.

The chain uses TRBV29-1 and TRBJ2-3, with 7 bases fitting TRBD1. V shed 3 bases, J shed 2 bases, and the junction held 2 bases outside the gene matches. Germline CDR1 is SQVTM and CDR2 is ANQGSEA. The length of the CDR3 is 13 residues. The CDR3 DNA follows: TGCAGCGTTGAGGGACAGATCACAGATACGCAGTATTTT. Translating gives CSVEGQITDTQYF.

The chain has TRBV5-1 and TRBJ2-3, with D possibly being TRBD2 (6 bases). The CDR3 contains 14 residues. V was trimmed by 1 base and J by 4 bases, leaving 10 bases between them. CDR1 is SGHRS, CDR2 YFSETQ, per germline. CDR3 nucleotides: TGCGCCAGCAGCTTGTTTAGCGGACCAGATACGCAGTATTTT. This encodes CASSLFSGPDTQYF.

The rearrangement uses TRBV4-3 and TRBJ2-1; TRBD1 is a possible D gene (5 bases). Trimming left V 2 bases short and J 10 bases short, with 12 bases between. Germline V gene sequence: CDR1 LGHNA, CDR2 YSLEER. The CDR3 extends over 13 amino acids. CDR3 sequence: CASSQSRVGEQFF. CDR3 nucleotides: TGCGCCAGCAGCCAATCCAGGGTTGGCGAGCAGTTCTTC.

The chain employs TRBV7-2 and TRBJ2-3, with TRBD1 matching over 9 bases. The CDR3 is 15 residues long. V shed 3 bases and J 1 base; nucleotides not matched to a gene: 2. Germline values: CDR1 SGHTA, CDR2 FQGNSA. CDR3 sequence reads: CASSLGQGRTDTQYF. The CDR3 DNA reads as TGTGCCAGCAGCTTGGGACAGGGCCGCACAGATACGCAGTATTTT. Using reference TRBV7-2 and TRBJ2-3 for the parts outside the CDR3, the full variable domain is GAGVSQSPSNKVTEKGKDVELRCDPISGHTALYWYRQSLGQGLEFLIYFQGNSAPDKSGLPSDRFSAERTGGSVSTLTIQRTQQEDSAVYLCASSLGQGRTDTQYFGPGTRLTVL.

The chain carries TRBV6-5 and TRBJ2-1, with 10 bases matching TRBD1. The CDR3 runs to 15 residues. Germline CDR1 is MNHEY and CDR2 is SVGAGI. With 8 bases clipped from V and 1 base from J, the junction kept 5 bases outside the gene matches. CDR3 nucleotides: TGTGCCAGCTTTTCGGGACAGGGGTCCTACAATGAGCAGTTCTTC. Its protein is CASFSGQGSYNEQFF.

This chain connects TRBV4-3 to TRBJ2-3; maybe TRBD2 (6 bases). The CDR3 is made up of 18 amino acids. Trimming took 0 bases from V and 5 from J, leaving 21 bases between them. The germline V gene encodes CDR1 LGHNA and CDR2 YSLEER. The CDR3 DNA sequence: TGCGCCAGCAGCCAAGACCTCCAGGGAGGCGGGTTCAAAGATACGCAGTATTTT. This codes for CASSQDLQGGGFKDTQYF.

CDR3 DNA sequence: TGCGCCAGCAGCCAGGCGCCCGTGGGAGGACTAGCGGAAGAGACCCAGTACTTC. It yields the protein CASSQAPVGGLAEETQYF. The rearrangement uses TRBV4-1 and TRBJ2-5; TRBD2 matches at 10 bases. The CDR3 runs to 18 residues. V gave up 3 bases and J gave up 3 bases; unmatched junction bases: 13. Germline V CDR1 and CDR2: MGHRA, YSYEKL.

The CDR3 here is CASSHLQGVGGYTF. CDR3 sequence (DNA): TGCGCCAGCAGTCATTTACAGGGGGTAGGTGGCTACACCTTC. This sequence joins TRBV23-1 and TRBJ1-2; 8 bases align to TRBD1. TRBV23-1 counts as an open reading frame of uncertain function. There are 14 residues in the CDR3. Losses at the gene ends were 3 bases for V and 7 bases for J; bases not matched to a gene: 7.

The chain uses TRBV9 and TRBJ1-3; D is unclear. CDR1 is SGDLS, CDR2 YYNGEE, per germline. The CDR3 loop spans 16 amino acids. V lost 0 bases, J lost 4 bases, and 14 bases lay in between. In DNA form, the CDR3 reads TGTGCCAGCAGCGTAGCGCCTGGAGCGAGCGGAAACACCATATATTTT. Translating it yields CASSVAPGASGNTIYF.

This chain uses TRBV30 with TRBJ2-7; D is ambiguous. V lost 5 bases and J 2 bases, leaving 16 bases between the germline ends. CDR3 length: 14 amino acids. The germline CDR1 and CDR2 sequences are GTSNPN and SVGIG (reference sequence). In DNA form, the CDR3 reads TGTGCCTGGGGTCCCCCTGGAGTAGCCTACGAGCAGTACTTC. Translation: CAWGPPGVAYEQYF.

The chain combines TRBV9 with TRBJ2-3; D is perhaps TRBD2 (6 bases). Germline values: CDR1 SGDLS, CDR2 YYNGEE. Trimming shortened V by 2 bases and J by 0 bases, and 10 bases separated the two germline ends. The CDR3 has 15 residues. CDR3 in DNA: TGTGCCAGCAGCGTTATGGCGGGAAGCACAGATACGCAGTATTTT. Translated: CASSVMAGSTDTQYF.

The chain links TRBV27 to TRBJ2-7; 10 bases align to TRBD1. This CDR3 is 15 amino acids long. After removal of 2 bases from V and 2 bases from J, the junction contained 3 bases not matched to a gene. Germline V gene data show CDR1 as MNHEY and CDR2 as SMNVEV (reference sequence). The CDR3 region has the DNA TGTGCCAGCAGTTTACTAGGGACAGGGGCCTACGAGCAGTACTTC. Translating gives CASSLLGTGAYEQYF.

This clone came up once. This sequence joins TRBV7-2 and TRBJ1-4; D ambiguous. The CDR3 is made up of 14 amino acids. Germline V lookup: CDR1 SGHTA, CDR2 FQGNSA. With 5 bases removed from V and 7 bases from J, the gap between germline ends came to 14 bases. The CDR3 here is CASSPSRRIEKLFF. CDR3 DNA sequence: TGTGCCAGCAGCCCCTCCCGGAGAATTGAAAAACTGTTTTTT.

The chain uses TRBV2 and TRBJ1-3; TRBD1 is a possible D gene (5 bases). Trimming left V 6 bases short and J 0 bases short, with 9 bases between. CDR1 is SNHLY and CDR2 is FYNNEI in the germline V gene. The CDR3 contains 14 residues. The CDR3 loop reads CASRGGASGNTIYF. CDR3 nucleotide sequence: TGTGCCAGCAGGGGCGGGGCCTCTGGAAACACCATATATTTT.